This T cell receptor beta chain was recovered during a study of CD8+CD57+ T cells in acquired aplastic anemia (dated by TCRdb to 2017 to 2018). The study in broad terms: A mean of about 3 ug of DNA, ranging from roughly 0.19 to 30 ug, was extracted from sorted CD4+ and CD8+ cells. A CD8+CD57+ expansion meant a frequency higher than the mean frequency seen in healthy subjects.

Profiling of TCR beta VDJ combinations and CDR3 sequences used genomic DNA as the template. An Illumina HiSeq 2000 was used for TCR repertoire sequencing. As for the original processing: TRBV/TRBJ rearrangement plots, CDR3 size and DJ length profiles, and Simpson's diversity index were used to assess repertoires. Whichever DNA sequence was most abundant in the deep sequencing data was defined as the immunodominant clone. CDR3 amino acid sequences were screened for sharing across subjects and were compared with published repertoires and the VDJdb database. TCRdb cleaned the public reads at Q25 with fastp, built clones with MiXCR and kept in-frame beta chains. For every CDR3 protein sequence, its rows merge into one entry that carries the most common genes and DNA. The V and J calls were determined by TCRdb, not by the authors. For this sample the table gives just over 450,000 distinct CDR3 sequences, of which less than 35% were detected only once. 0.82% of the sample rests with the top ten.

This clonotype was counted at least ten times. Its binding antigen is unknown. Base qualities are not at hand, and no much larger clone is one base apart. Patients chosen for sequencing had shown expansion of CD8+CD57+ cells by flow cytometry. Every patient had a diagnosis of severe acquired aplastic anemia based on International Study of Aplastic Anemia and Agranulocytosis and Camitta criteria. No therapy had been received by the patients at the time of blood sampling. TCR repertoires of sorted CD4+ and CD8+ blood T cells from severe aplastic anemia patients and healthy subjects were deep-sequenced in the study. Patients were enrolled under clinicaltrials.gov protocols 00001620, 01623167, 00001397, 00071045, 00081523 and 00961064 in the USA. Ficoll-Paque density gradient centrifugation was used to isolate peripheral blood mononuclear cells. Before DNA extraction, CD4+ and CD8+ T cells were sorted by FACS or by magnetic beads.

Looking up the germline V gene yields CDR1 SGHTA and CDR2 FQGTGA. Trimming removed 5 bases from V and 9 bases from J, leaving 14 bases between the germline ends. From the cysteine through the phenylalanine, the CDR3 covers 13 amino acids. The kept DNA is CDR3 alone, 39 bases in frame from the first base. Here is what the overall study found, with its caveats: Although 25 to 30 CD8+ CDR3 sequences were shared by patients and controls, these sequences appeared highly expressed in patients and within the immunodominant clones of patients. No significant difference in CD8+ Simpson's diversity was found between patients and healthy controls (P=0.060).

Sequenced input: sorted CD4+, CD8+, or CD8+CD57+ T cells (not recorded which) from PBMCs. The source of this sequence is a human donor with aplastic anemia. The rearranged segments are TRBV7-3 and TRBJ2-1; too little of a D gene remains to name it. The DNA sequence reads TGTGCCAGCAGCGGTCGTGAGTCTAGTGAGCAGTTCTTC. Translated, this is CASSGRESSEQFF. The full variable domain, with segments outside the CDR3 supplied by the reference TRBV7-3 and TRBJ2-1 proteins, appears as GAGVSQTPSNKVTEKGKYVELRCDPISGHTALYWYRQSLGQGPEFLIYFQGTGAADDSGLPNDRFFAVRPEGSVSTLKIQRTERGDSAVYLCASSGRESSEQFFGPGTRLTVL.